Many counts were recorded for the clone carrying this T cell receptor beta chain. The data belong to a study of blood T cell repertoires in COVID-19. Assay used: immunoSEQ multiplex PCR; TCRdb lists only in-frame clones, some missing. The table shows a few hundred thousand clones, with approximately 85% occurring only once. V shed 5 bases and J shed 3 bases, with 26 bases lying between them. The CDR3 consists of 18 residues. Looked up from germline, CDR1 is SGHAT and CDR2 is FQNNGV. The TCR comes from a woman aged 65 to 85 with COVID-19, enrolled during active disease. Sequencing used peripheral blood. J is TRBJ2-7 and V is TRBV11-2; D remains ambiguous. CDR3: CASSDGVFEEFLRYEQYF. DNA for the CDR3: TGTGCCAGCAGCGACGGAGTGTTCGAAGAGTTCCTACGCTACGAGCAGTACTTC.